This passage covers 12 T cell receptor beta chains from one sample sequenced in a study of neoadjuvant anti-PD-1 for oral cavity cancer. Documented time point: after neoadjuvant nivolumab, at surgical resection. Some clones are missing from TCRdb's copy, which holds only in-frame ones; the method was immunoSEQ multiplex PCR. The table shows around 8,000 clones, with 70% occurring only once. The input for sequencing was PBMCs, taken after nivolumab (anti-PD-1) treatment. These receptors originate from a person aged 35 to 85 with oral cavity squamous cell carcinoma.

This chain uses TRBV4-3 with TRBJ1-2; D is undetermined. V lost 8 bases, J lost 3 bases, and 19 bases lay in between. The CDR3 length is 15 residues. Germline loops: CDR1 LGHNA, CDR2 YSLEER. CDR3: CASAETTGMDYGYTF. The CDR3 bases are TGCGCCAGCGCGGAGACGACCGGGATGGACTATGGCTACACCTTC.

The CDR3 loop is CASSPSRTQGAYEQYF. The DNA of the CDR3 is TGTGCCAGCAGCCCCTCTCGGACTCAAGGTGCCTACGAGCAGTACTTC. V is TRBV7-2 and J is TRBJ2-7; TRBD2 is a possible D gene (5 bases). Germline assignment: CDR1 SGHTA and CDR2 FQGNSA. Trimming cost V 5 bases and J 2 bases, with 19 bases left between them. This CDR3 has 16 amino acids. The entire variable domain, with the rest obtained from reference TRBV7-2 and TRBJ2-7, is as follows: GAGVSQSPSNKVTEKGKDVELRCDPISGHTALYWYRQSLGQGLEFLIYFQGNSAPDKSGLPSDRFSAERTGGSVSTLTIQRTQQEDSAVYLCASSPSRTQGAYEQYFGPGTRLTVT.

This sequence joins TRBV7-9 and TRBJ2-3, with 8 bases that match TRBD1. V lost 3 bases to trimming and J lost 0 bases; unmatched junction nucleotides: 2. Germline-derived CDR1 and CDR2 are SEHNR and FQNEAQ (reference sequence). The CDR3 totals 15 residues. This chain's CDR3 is CASSFRQGSTDTQYF. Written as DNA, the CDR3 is TGTGCCAGCAGCTTTAGACAGGGGAGCACAGATACGCAGTATTTT.

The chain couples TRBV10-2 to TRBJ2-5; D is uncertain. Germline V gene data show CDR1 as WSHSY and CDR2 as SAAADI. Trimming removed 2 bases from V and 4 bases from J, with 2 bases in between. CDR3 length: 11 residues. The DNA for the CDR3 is TGCGCCAGCAGTGAGCGAGAGACCCAGTACTTC. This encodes CASSERETQYF.

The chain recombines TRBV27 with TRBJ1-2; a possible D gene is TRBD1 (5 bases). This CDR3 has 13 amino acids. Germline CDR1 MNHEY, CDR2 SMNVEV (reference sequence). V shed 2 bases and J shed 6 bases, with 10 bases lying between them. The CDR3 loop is CASSLQGFDGYTF. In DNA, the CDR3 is TGTGCCAGCAGTTTACAGGGCTTCGATGGCTACACCTTC.

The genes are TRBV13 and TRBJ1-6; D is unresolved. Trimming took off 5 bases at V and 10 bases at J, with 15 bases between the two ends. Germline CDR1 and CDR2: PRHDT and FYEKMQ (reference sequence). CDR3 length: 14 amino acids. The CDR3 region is CASSPTGSRSPLHF. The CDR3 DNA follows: TGTGCCAGCAGCCCCACGGGGAGCAGATCACCCCTCCACTTT.

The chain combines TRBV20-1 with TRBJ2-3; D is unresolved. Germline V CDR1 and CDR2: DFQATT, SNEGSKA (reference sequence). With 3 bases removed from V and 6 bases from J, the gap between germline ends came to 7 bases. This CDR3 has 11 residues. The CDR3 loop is CSASMADTQYF. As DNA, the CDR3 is TGCAGTGCTAGTATGGCGGATACGCAGTATTTT.

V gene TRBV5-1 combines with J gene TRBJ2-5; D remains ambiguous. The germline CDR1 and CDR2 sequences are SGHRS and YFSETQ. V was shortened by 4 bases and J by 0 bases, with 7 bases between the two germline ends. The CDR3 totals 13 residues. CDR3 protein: CASSPTYQETQYF. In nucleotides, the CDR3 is TGCGCCAGCAGCCCCACGTACCAAGAGACCCAGTACTTC.

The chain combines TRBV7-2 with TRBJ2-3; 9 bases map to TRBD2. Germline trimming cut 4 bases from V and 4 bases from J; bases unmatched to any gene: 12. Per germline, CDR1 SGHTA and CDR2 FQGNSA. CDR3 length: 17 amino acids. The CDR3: CASSSQRGARVSDTQYF. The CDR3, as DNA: TGTGCCAGCAGCTCGCAGCGGGGGGCAAGGGTCTCAGATACGCAGTATTTT.

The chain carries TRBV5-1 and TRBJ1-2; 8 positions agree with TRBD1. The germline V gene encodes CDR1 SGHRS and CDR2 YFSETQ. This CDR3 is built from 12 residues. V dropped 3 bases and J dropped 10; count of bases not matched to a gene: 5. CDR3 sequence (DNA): TGCGCCAGCAGCTCGGAGACAGGGGTCTACACCTTC. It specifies CASSSETGVYTF.

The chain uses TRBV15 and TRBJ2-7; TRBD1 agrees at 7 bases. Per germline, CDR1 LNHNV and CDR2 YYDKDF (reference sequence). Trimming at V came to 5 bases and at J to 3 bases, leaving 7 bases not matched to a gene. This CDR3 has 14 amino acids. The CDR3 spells CATSPRGTVYEQYF. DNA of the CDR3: TGTGCCACCAGCCCCCGTGGGACAGTCTACGAGCAGTACTTC.

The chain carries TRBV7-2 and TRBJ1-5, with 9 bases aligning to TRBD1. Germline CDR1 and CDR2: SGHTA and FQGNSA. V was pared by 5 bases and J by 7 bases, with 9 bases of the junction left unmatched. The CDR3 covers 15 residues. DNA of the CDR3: TGTGCCAGCAGCACCAGGACAGGGGAGTACCAGCCCCAGCATTTT. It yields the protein CASSTRTGEYQPQHF.